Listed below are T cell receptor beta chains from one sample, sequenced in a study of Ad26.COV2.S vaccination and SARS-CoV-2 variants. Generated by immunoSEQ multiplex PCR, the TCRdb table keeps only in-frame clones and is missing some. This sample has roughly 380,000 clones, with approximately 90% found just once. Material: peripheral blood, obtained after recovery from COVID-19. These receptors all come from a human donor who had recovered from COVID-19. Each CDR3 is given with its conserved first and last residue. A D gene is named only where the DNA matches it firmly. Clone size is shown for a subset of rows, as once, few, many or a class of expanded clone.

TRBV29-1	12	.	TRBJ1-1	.	CSVVLRAEGAFF	TGCAGCGTTGTCCTCCGGGCCGAGGGCGCTTTCTTT
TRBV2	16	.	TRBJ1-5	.	CASSEEMGKGNQPQHF	TGTGCCAGCAGTGAAGAGATGGGAAAGGGCAATCAGCCCCAGCATTTT
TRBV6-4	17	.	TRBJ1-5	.	CASSDCRGEVGNQPQHF	TGTGCCAGCAGTGACTGTAGGGGCGAGGTTGGCAATCAGCCCCAGCATTTT
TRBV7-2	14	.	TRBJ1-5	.	CASSLSRGNQPQHF	TGTGCCAGCAGCTTATCCAGGGGAAATCAGCCCCAGCATTTT
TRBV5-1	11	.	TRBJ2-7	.	CASSFSGEQYF	TGCGCCAGCAGCTTTAGCGGCGAGCAGTACTTC
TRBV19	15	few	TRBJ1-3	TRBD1	CASSMGDSSGNTIYF	TGTGCCAGTAGTATGGGGGACAGCTCTGGAAACACCATATATTTT
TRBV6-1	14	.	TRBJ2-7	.	CASSEAGQFYEQYF	TGTGCCAGCAGTGAAGCGGGGCAGTTCTACGAGCAGTACTTC
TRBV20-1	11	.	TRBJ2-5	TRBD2	CSGRGEETQYF	TGCAGTGGACGGGGGGAAGAGACCCAGTACTTC
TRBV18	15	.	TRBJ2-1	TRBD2	CASSPDSGADNEQFF	TGTGCCAGCTCACCTGACAGCGGGGCTGACAATGAGCAGTTCTTC
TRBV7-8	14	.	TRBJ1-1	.	CASSRAGGNTEAFF	TGTGCCAGCAGCCGCGCCGGGGGGAACACTGAAGCTTTCTTT
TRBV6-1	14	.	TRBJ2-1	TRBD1	CASSDRGKDEGQFF	TGTGCCAGCAGTGACAGGGGGAAAGACGAGGGGCAGTTCTTC
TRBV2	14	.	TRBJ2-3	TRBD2	CASRRGAGPDTQYF	TGTGCCAGCAGGCGGGGGGCGGGGCCGGATACGCAGTATTTT
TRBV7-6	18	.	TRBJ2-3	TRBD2	CASSFHLSGLAGEDTQYF	TGTGCCAGCAGCTTTCACCTTTCGGGACTAGCGGGGGAAGATACGCAGTATTTT
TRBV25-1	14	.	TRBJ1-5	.	CASSEMGTNQPQHF	TGTGCCAGCAGTGAGATGGGGACGAATCAGCCCCAGCATTTT
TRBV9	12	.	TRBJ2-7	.	CASSVVGGEQYF	TGTGCCAGCAGCGTAGTAGGGGGTGAGCAGTACTTC
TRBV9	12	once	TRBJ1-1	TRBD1	CASGTGDTEAFF	TGTGCCAGCGGGACAGGGGACACTGAAGCTTTCTTT
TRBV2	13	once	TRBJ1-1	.	CASSERREMVTFF	TGTGCCAGCAGCGAGCGCAGGGAGATGGTCACTTTCTTT
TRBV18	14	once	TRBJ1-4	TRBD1	CASSPGTGDEKLFF	TGTGCCAGCTCCCCCGGGACAGGGGATGAAAAACTGTTTTTT
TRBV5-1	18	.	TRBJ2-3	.	CASSFSPGTRAGTDTQYF	TGCGCCAGCAGCTTTAGTCCCGGGACCCGGGCGGGCACAGATACGCAGTATTTT
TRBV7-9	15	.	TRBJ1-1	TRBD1	CASSLAAGGNTEAFF	TGTGCCAGCAGCTTAGCGGCAGGGGGCAACACTGAAGCTTTCTTT
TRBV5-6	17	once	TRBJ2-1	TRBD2	CASSLGSSGGSYNEQFF	TGTGCCAGCAGCTTGGGATCTAGCGGGGGCTCCTACAATGAGCAGTTCTTC
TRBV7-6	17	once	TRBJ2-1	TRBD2	CASSIRTSGGSYNEQFF	TGTGCCAGCAGCATACGGACTAGCGGGGGGTCATACAATGAGCAGTTCTTC
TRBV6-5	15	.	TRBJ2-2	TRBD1	CASTKAQGATGELFF	TGTGCCAGCACCAAGGCACAGGGGGCTACCGGGGAGCTGTTTTTT
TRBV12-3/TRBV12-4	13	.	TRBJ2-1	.	CASSLSGVEEQFF	TGTGCCAGCAGTTTATCGGGGGTTGAGGAGCAGTTCTTC
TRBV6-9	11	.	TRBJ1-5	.	CASLPHQPQHF	TGTGCCAGCCTCCCCCATCAGCCCCAGCATTTT
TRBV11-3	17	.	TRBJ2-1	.	CASTTRGEAPAYNEQFF	TGTGCCAGCACCACACGTGGGGAGGCCCCTGCCTACAATGAGCAGTTCTTC